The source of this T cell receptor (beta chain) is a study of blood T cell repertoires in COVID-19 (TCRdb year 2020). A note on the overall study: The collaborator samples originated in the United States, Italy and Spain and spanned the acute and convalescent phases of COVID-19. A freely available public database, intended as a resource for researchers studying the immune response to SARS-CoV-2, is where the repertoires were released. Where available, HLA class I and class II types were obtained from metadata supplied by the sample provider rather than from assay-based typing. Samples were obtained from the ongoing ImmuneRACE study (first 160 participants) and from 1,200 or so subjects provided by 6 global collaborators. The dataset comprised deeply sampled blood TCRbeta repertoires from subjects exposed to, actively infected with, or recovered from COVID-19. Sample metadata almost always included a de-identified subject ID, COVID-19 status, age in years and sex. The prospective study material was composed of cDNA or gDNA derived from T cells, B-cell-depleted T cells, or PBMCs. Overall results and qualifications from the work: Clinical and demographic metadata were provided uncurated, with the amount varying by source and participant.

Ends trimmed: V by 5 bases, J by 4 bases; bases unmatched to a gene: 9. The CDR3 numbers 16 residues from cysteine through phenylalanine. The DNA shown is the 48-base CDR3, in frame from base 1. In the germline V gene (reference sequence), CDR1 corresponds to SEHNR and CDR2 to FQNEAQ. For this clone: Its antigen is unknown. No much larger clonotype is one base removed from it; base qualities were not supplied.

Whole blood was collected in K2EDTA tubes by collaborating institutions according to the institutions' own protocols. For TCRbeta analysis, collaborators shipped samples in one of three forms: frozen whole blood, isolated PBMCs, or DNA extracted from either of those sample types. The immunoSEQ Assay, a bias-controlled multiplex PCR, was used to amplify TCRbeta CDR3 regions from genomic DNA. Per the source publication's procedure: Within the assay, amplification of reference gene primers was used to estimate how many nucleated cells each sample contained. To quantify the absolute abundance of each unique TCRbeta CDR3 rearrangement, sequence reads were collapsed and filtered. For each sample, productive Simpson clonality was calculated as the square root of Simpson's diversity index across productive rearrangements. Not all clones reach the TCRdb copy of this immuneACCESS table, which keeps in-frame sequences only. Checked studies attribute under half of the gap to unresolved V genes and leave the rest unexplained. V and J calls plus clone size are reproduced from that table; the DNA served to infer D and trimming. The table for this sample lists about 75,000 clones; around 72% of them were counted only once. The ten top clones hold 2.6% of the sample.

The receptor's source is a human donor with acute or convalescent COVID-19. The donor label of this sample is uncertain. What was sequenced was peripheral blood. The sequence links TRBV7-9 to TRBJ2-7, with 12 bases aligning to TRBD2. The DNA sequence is TGTGCCAGCAGCCGGGGGAGACTAGCGGGAGTGTACGAGCAGTACTTC. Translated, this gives CASSRGRLAGVYEQYF.